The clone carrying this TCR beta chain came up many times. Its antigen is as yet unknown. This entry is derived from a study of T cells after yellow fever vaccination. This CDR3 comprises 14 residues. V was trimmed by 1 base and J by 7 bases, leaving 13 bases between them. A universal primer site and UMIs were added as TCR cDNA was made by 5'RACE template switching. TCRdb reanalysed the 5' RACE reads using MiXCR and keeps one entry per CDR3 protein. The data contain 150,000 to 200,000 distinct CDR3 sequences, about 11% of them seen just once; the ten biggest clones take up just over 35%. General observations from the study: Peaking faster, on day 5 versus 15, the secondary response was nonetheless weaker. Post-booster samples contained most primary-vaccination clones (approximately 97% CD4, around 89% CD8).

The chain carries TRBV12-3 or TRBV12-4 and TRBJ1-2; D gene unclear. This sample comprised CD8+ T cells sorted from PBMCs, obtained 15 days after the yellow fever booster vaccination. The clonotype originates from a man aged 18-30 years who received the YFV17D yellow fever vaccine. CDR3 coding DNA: TGTGCCAGCAGTTTAGGGACCGGAGTCTCTGGCTACACCTTC. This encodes CASSLGTGVSGYTF.